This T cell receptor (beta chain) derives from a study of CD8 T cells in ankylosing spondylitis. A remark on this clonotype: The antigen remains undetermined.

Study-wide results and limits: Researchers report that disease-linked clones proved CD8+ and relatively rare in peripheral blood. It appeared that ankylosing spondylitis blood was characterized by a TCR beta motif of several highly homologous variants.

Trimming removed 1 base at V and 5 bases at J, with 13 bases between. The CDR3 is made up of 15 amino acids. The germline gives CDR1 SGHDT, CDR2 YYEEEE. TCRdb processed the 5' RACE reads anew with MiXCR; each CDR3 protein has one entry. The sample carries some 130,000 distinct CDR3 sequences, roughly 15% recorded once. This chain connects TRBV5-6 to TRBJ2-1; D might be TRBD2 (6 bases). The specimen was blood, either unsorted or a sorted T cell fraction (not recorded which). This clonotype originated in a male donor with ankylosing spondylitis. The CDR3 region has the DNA TGTGCCAGCAGCTTGATGCTCGGGGGTAACAATGAGCAGTTCTTC. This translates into CASSLMLGGNNEQFF.